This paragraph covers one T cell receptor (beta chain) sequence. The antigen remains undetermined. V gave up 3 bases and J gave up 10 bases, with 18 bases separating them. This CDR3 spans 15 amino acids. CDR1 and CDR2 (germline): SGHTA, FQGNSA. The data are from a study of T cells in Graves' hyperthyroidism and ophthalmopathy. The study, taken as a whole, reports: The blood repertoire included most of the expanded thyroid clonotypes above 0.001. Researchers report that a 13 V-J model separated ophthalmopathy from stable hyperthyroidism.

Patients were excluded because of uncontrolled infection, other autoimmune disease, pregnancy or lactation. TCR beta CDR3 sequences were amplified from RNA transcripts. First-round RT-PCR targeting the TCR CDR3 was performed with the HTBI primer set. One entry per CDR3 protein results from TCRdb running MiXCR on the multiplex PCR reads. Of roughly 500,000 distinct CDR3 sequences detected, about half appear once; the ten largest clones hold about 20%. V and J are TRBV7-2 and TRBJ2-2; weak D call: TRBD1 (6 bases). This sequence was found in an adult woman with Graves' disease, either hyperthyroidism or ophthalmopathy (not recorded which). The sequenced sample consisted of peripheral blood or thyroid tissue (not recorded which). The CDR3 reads CASSLRARGTVELFF. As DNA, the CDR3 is TGTGCCAGCAGCTTGAGGGCCAGGGGAACGGTGGAGCTGTTTTTT.